This is a list of T cell receptor beta chains from one sample in a study of cytomegalovirus exposure and HLA in healthy donors. Assay: immunoSEQ multiplex PCR; the TCRdb copy retains only in-frame clones and omits some. The table shows about 100,000 clones, with around three quarters occurring only once. The specimen was PBMCs. These receptors were taken from a man aged 50-60 years in good health and CMV-seropositive. Each CDR3 is given with its conserved first and last residue. A D gene is named only where the DNA matches it firmly. Clone size is not always given. Where it is, it says once, few, many or a class for expanded clones.

.,.,TRBV7-2,TRBJ2-5,CASSFNEETQYF,TGTGCCAGCAGCTTTAACGAGGAGACCCAGTACTTC
.,.,TRBV30,TRBJ2-7,CAWIPPGTGPYEQYF,TGTGCCTGGATCCCCCCCGGAACAGGTCCCTACGAGCAGTACTTC
.,TRBD2,TRBV15,TRBJ2-5,CATSRELAGETQYF,TGTGCCACCAGCAGGGAACTAGCGGGAGAGACCCAGTACTTC
.,TRBD2,TRBV10-3,TRBJ2-3,CAISESTAGVTDTQYF,TGTGCCATCAGTGAGTCAACGGCGGGAGTGACAGATACGCAGTATTTT
.,TRBD1,TRBV7-2,TRBJ1-2,CASSERGPNYGYTF,TGTGCCAGCAGCGAGAGGGGGCCGAACTATGGCTACACCTTC
.,TRBD1,TRBV6-5,TRBJ2-7,CASSYSGTGLYEQYF,TGTGCCAGCAGTTACTCTGGGACAGGGCTCTACGAGCAGTACTTC
.,TRBD1,TRBV9,TRBJ1-4,CASSQRDRWGEKLFF,TGTGCCAGCAGCCAACGGGACAGATGGGGTGAAAAACTGTTTTTT
.,TRBD2,TRBV19,TRBJ2-7,CASSPSESGGNDEQYF,TGTGCCAGTAGTCCCTCTGAGTCGGGGGGGAATGACGAGCAGTACTTC
few,TRBD2,TRBV7-9,TRBJ2-1,CASSLSSGPYNEQFF,TGTGCCAGCAGCTTATCTAGCGGGCCCTACAATGAGCAGTTCTTC
.,TRBD1,TRBV18,TRBJ2-1,CASSRTGTGVGNEQFF,TGTGCCAGCTCACGTACCGGGACAGGGGTCGGCAATGAGCAGTTCTTC
.,.,TRBV9,TRBJ1-2,CASSVASLRWGYTF,TGTGCCAGCAGCGTAGCCTCCTTGCGTTGGGGCTACACCTTC
few,.,TRBV11-2,TRBJ2-1,CASTTVEAYNEQFF,TGTGCCAGCACGACCGTAGAGGCCTACAATGAGCAGTTCTTC
.,.,TRBV6-6,TRBJ1-2,CASSYSPTGGYTF,TGTGCCAGCAGTTACTCCCCAACGGGTGGCTACACCTTC
.,TRBD1,TRBV5-8,TRBJ1-3,CASSLQGSSGNTIYF,TGTGCCAGCAGCTTACAGGGGAGCTCTGGAAACACCATATACTTT
.,.,TRBV20-1,TRBJ2-3,CSAQIQDTQYF,TGCAGTGCGCAGATACAAGATACGCAGTATTTT
many,.,TRBV4-1,TRBJ1-2,CASSQVAGGRGYTF,TGCGCCAGCAGCCAAGTCGCCGGGGGGAGGGGCTACACCTTC
.,.,TRBV2,TRBJ2-3,CASSSWTSTDTQYF,TGTGCCAGCAGTTCTTGGACTAGCACAGATACGCAGTATTTT
.,.,TRBV2,TRBJ1-5,CASRRDTQGSNQPQHF,TGTGCCAGTCGACGGGACACTCAGGGTAGCAATCAGCCCCAGCATTTT
.,TRBD2,TRBV9,TRBJ2-1,CASSAPGTSNRAEQFF,TGTGCCAGCAGCGCCCCCGGGACTAGCAACAGGGCTGAGCAGTTCTTC
.,.,TRBV5-4,TRBJ1-6,CASSLNGGRNNSPLHF,TGTGCCAGCAGCTTGAACGGCGGAAGAAATAATTCACCCCTCCACTTT
.,.,TRBV19,TRBJ2-3,CASSGEATPSTDTQYF,TGTGCCAGTAGTGGAGAGGCGACTCCTAGCACAGATACGCAGTATTTT
.,TRBD1,TRBV19,TRBJ2-5,CASSSDREETQYF,TGTGCCAGTAGCTCGGACAGGGAAGAGACCCAGTACTTC
.,TRBD1,TRBV4-1,TRBJ1-6,CASSQQEGTGMVEGSPLHF,TGCGCCAGCAGCCAACAGGAGGGGACAGGGATGGTTGAGGGTTCACCCCTCCACTTT
.,.,TRBV5-6,TRBJ2-1,CASSLSGFPSSYNEQFF,TGTGCCAGCAGCTTGTCAGGGTTCCCCAGCTCCTACAATGAGCAGTTCTTC
once,.,TRBV2,TRBJ2-7,CASNPRAGSGEQYF,TGTGCCAGCAATCCCCGGGCCGGGAGCGGCGAGCAGTACTTC
.,TRBD1,TRBV5-4,TRBJ1-1,CASKSGTGVVNTEAFF,TGTGCCAGCAAATCCGGGACAGGGGTAGTAAACACTGAAGCTTTCTTT
once,TRBD1,TRBV19,TRBJ1-2,CASSPGQGFNGYTF,TGTGCCAGTAGCCCGGGACAGGGGTTCAATGGCTACACCTTC
.,.,TRBV5-6,TRBJ2-3,CASSPEDREVADTQYF,TGTGCCAGCAGCCCGGAAGACAGGGAGGTGGCAGATACGCAGTATTTT
few,.,TRBV2,TRBJ1-5,CASKLARGGNQPQHF,TGTGCCAGCAAGTTGGCCAGGGGAGGCAATCAGCCCCAGCATTTT
few,TRBD2,TRBV25-1,TRBJ2-3,CASSEGLAGITDTQYF,TGTGCCAGCAGTGAAGGATTAGCGGGGATCACAGATACGCAGTATTTT
.,.,TRBV11-2,TRBJ2-3,CASSLGARSTDTQYF,TGTGCCAGCAGCTTAGGGGCCCGTTCCACAGATACGCAGTATTTT
.,.,TRBV2,TRBJ2-7,CASTFGGGLREQYF,TGTGCCAGCACCTTTGGAGGGGGCTTGCGAGAGCAGTACTTC
.,TRBD1,TRBV6-5,TRBJ1-1,CASSPRQGPTEAFF,TGTGCCAGCAGCCCCAGACAGGGGCCCACTGAAGCTTTCTTT
.,.,TRBV6-1,TRBJ1-6,CASSDGHNSPLHF,TGTGCCAGCAGTGATGGGCATAATTCACCCCTCCACTTT
.,TRBD2,TRBV10-3,TRBJ2-3,CAVTGTSGDTQYF,TGTGCCGTGACCGGGACTAGCGGAGATACGCAGTATTTT
.,TRBD1,TRBV4-2,TRBJ1-2,CASSHDLRGQGVANYGYTF,TGTGCCAGCAGCCATGATCTTCGGGGACAGGGGGTGGCGAACTATGGCTACACCTTC
.,.,TRBV6-1,TRBJ2-5,CASTSTGVDQETQYF,TGTGCCAGCACCTCGACGGGGGTCGACCAAGAGACCCAGTACTTC
few,.,TRBV19,TRBJ1-5,CASSYREYQPQHF,TGTGCCAGTAGTTACAGAGAATATCAGCCCCAGCATTTT
.,TRBD2,TRBV2,TRBJ2-1,CASSFSGNSYNEQFF,TGTGCCAGCAGTTTTAGCGGGAACTCCTACAATGAGCAGTTCTTC
few,.,TRBV6-6,TRBJ2-5,CASSYSRQKQETQYF,TGTGCCAGCAGTTACTCGAGACAGAAACAAGAGACCCAGTACTTC
.,TRBD2,TRBV7-6,TRBJ2-1,CASSYQGGGLHEQFF,TGTGCCAGCAGCTACCAAGGCGGGGGGCTCCATGAGCAGTTCTTC
.,.,TRBV6-5,TRBJ1-2,CASSFLFQVGGYTF,TGTGCCAGCAGTTTCCTTTTCCAGGTTGGCGGCTACACCTTC
.,.,TRBV19,TRBJ1-2,CASSIRGSSYTF,TGTGCCAGTAGTATCCGGGGTTCGAGCTACACCTTC
.,TRBD1,TRBV5-4,TRBJ1-1,CASSYRGTEAFF,TGTGCCAGCAGCTACAGGGGAACTGAAGCTTTCTTT
.,TRBD1,TRBV7-8,TRBJ2-1,CASSLAQGAYNEQFF,TGTGCCAGCAGCTTAGCGCAGGGGGCTTACAATGAGCAGTTCTTC
few,.,TRBV11-1,TRBJ2-5,CASSLLLQETQYF,TGTGCCAGCAGCTTGCTACTCCAAGAGACCCAGTACTTC